This T cell receptor (beta chain) is from a study of blood T cell repertoires in COVID-19. Study summary: COVID-19 samples collected from the United States, Italy and Spain covered acute and convalescent phases. Nucleic acid was either cDNA or gDNA, and it came from T cells, B-cell-depleted T cells, or PBMCs.

The count of this clone is one. J was trimmed by 4 bases and V by 3 bases; bases with no gene match: 4. Per germline, CDR1 MNHNS and CDR2 SASEGT. CDR3 length: 16 residues. In the authors' workflow: From reference gene primer amplification, estimates of nucleated cell counts were derived. The protocol was immunoSEQ multiplex PCR, while the TCRdb copy is restricted to in-frame clones and leaves out a portion. V and J calls and clone size are given by that table; D and trimming were obtained from the DNA. The data contain 300,000 to 400,000 clones, just over 85% of them seen just once; the ten biggest clones take up 3.5% to 4.5%.

The sequencing sample was made of PBMCs or T cells enriched from blood (not recorded which). The chain has TRBV6-1 and TRBJ2-1; TRBD2 matches 12 bases. The TCR was taken from a woman in her thirties or forties with acute COVID-19. The chain's CDR3 is CASSDGLAGIYNEQFF. The CDR3 DNA follows: TGTGCCAGCAGTGATGGACTAGCGGGGATATACAATGAGCAGTTCTTC.